What follows are 6 T cell receptor beta chains derived from one specimen sequenced in a study of spatial heterogeneity in lung cancer. Study conclusions and caveats: Counts that tracked tumor mutation counts were those of expanded intratumoral alpha and beta TCRs.

TCRdb independently ran MiXCR on the 5' RACE reads; one entry per CDR3 protein. This sample has roughly 23,000 distinct CDR3 sequences, with around 4.8% found just once. Time point defined: sample taken at primary tumor resection. Their specific antigens are unknown. Sample: lung tumor tissue, taken at surgery. The receptors come from a male donor with early-stage non-small cell lung cancer.

In this sample, this clonotype turned up a few times. The rearrangement joins TRBV6-2 or TRBV6-3 to TRBJ2-7, with D perhaps assigned TRBD1 or TRBD2 (5 bases each). This CDR3 is built from 13 residues. Germline V gene sequence: CDR1 MNHEY, CDR2 SVGEGT. V lost 5 bases and J lost 2, with 10 bases in between. The CDR3 nucleotides read TGTGCCAGCAGTCGGGGCCCCCCCTACGAGCAGTACTTC. It encodes CASSRGPPYEQYF.

This clonotype qualifies as large. The chain has TRBV12-3 or TRBV12-4 and TRBJ1-5; D gene ambiguous. This CDR3 is 14 amino acids long. With 2 bases removed from V and 3 bases from J, the gap between germline ends came to 8 bases. CDR3 sequence (DNA): TGTGCCAGCAGTTTAAGTCAGAACAATCAGCCCCAGCATTTT. This gives the protein CASSLSQNNQPQHF.

This clonotype was detected ten times or more. The chain combines TRBV5-1 with TRBJ2-3, with 14 bases aligning to TRBD2. CDR3 size: 16 residues. The V gene's germline CDR1 is SGHRS and CDR2 YFSETQ. After removal of 4 bases from V and 5 bases from J, the junction contained 6 bases not matched to a gene. As DNA, the CDR3 is TGCGCCAGCAGCGATGGACTAGCGGGGGGTAGAGATACGCAGTATTTT. Its translation is CASSDGLAGGRDTQYF.

The sample holds many counts of this clonotype. This chain links TRBV6-2 or TRBV6-3 with TRBJ2-7; 11 bases match TRBD2. The CDR3 spans 14 residues. Germline CDR1 and CDR2: MNHEY and SVGEGT. The V and J ends lost 8 bases and 6 bases, in that order; junction bases with no gene match: 9. The CDR3 here is CASRHTGTSGEQYF. CDR3 DNA: TGTGCCAGCCGCCATACCGGGACTAGCGGCGAGCAGTACTTC.

This clonotype has a count of ten or more. The genes are TRBV7-2 and TRBJ1-1; possibly TRBD1 for D (6 bases). Trimming stripped 4 bases from V and 6 bases from J, with 15 bases between. Germline-derived CDR1 and CDR2 are SGHTA and FQGNSA. The CDR3 spans 14 residues. The CDR3 nucleotides read TGTGCCAGCAGCTGGCGGGCAGGGGAGGCTGAAGCTTTCTTT. Amino acids: CASSWRAGEAEAFF. Based on the CDR3 plus reference TRBV7-2 and TRBJ1-1, the full variable domain is GAGVSQSPSNKVTEKGKDVELRCDPISGHTALYWYRQSLGQGLEFLIYFQGNSAPDKSGLPSDRFSAERTGGSVSTLTIQRTQQEDSAVYLCASSWRAGEAEAFFGQGTRLTVV.

This clonotype showed up many times. This chain joins TRBV4-2 and TRBJ1-5; D gene unclear. V was cut by 2 bases and J by 3 bases, with 14 bases left in between. CDR1 is LGHNA, CDR2 YNFKEQ, per germline. The CDR3 spans 16 residues. CDR3 sequence: CASSQSETPPNQPQHF. The CDR3 coding sequence is TGTGCCAGCAGCCAATCCGAGACGCCCCCCAATCAGCCCCAGCATTTT.